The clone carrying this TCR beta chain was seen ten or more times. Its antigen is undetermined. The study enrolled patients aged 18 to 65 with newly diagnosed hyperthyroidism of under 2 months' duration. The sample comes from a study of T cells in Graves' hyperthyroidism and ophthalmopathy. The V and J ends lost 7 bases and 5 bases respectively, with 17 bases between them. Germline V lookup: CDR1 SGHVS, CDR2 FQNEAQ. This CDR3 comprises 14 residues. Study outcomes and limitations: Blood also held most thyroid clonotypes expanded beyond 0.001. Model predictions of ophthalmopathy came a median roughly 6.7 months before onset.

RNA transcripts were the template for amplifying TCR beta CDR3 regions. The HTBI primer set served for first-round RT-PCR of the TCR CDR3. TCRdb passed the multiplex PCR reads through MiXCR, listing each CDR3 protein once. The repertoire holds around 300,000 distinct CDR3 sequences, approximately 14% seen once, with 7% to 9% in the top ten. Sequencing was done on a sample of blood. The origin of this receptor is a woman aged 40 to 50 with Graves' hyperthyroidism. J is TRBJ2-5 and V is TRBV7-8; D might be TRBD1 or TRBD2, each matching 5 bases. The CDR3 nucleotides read TGTGCCAGCAAAAGGATGGCTGAGGGGGAGACCCAGTACTTC. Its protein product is CASKRMAEGETQYF.